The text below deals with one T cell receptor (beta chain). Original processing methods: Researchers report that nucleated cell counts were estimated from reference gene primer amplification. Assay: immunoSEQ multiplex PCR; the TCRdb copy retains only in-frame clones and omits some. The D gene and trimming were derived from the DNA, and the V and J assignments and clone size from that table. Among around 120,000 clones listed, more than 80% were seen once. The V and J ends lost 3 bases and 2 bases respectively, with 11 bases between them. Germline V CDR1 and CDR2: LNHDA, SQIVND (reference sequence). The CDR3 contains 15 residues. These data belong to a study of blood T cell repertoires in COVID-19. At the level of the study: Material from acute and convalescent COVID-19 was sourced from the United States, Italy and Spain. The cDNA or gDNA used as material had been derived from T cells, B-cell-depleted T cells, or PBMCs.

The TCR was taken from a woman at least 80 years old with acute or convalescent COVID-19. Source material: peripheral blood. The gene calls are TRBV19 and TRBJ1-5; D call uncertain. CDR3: CASSMGRLGNQPQHF. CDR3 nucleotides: TGTGCCAGTAGTATGGGGAGACTAGGCAATCAGCCCCAGCATTTT.